The next 18 T cell receptor beta chains were all read from a single sample in a study of blood T cell repertoires in COVID-19. The method was immunoSEQ multiplex PCR; TCRdb's version includes in-frame clones alone and lacks a portion of them. This table has a few hundred thousand clones, around 89% appearing once. The specimen was PBMCs or T cells enriched from blood (not recorded which). These receptors all come from a man aged 40-49 years who had recovered from COVID-19.

The J gene is TRBJ1-1, the V gene TRBV28, with a possible D match to TRBD1 (5 bases). CDR3 length: 12 residues. The ends were cut back, 3 bases at V and 7 bases at J, with 9 bases in the middle. Germline V gene sequence: CDR1 MDHEN, CDR2 SYDVKM. The CDR3 loop reads CASSFSGGEAFF. DNA for the CDR3: TGTGCCAGCAGTTTTTCGGGGGGTGAAGCTTTCTTT. Based on the CDR3 plus reference TRBV28 and TRBJ1-1, the full variable domain is DVKVTQSSRYLVKRTGEKVFLECVQDMDHENMFWYRQDPGLGLRLIYFSYDVKMKEKGDIPEGYSVSREKKERFSLILESASTNQTSMYLCASSFSGGEAFFGQGTRLTVV.

V gene TRBV27 combines with J gene TRBJ1-2, with D possibly being TRBD1 (6 bases). This CDR3 contains 15 residues. Germline assignment: CDR1 MNHEY and CDR2 SMNVEV (reference sequence). Trimming stripped 5 bases from V and 4 bases from J, with 17 bases between. CDR3 in DNA: TGTGCCAGCAGTCCATGGACAGTTGTGGGCTATGGCTACACCTTC. Its translation is CASSPWTVVGYGYTF.

The chain uses TRBV6-5 and TRBJ2-7; weak D call: TRBD1 (5 bases). Germline V lookup: CDR1 MNHEY, CDR2 SVGAGI. Trimming cost V 10 bases and J 5 bases, with 21 bases left between them. The CDR3 runs 14 residues. The CDR3 loop reads CAISSSGRLHEQYF. CDR3 coding DNA: TGTGCCATTTCCTCATCAGGGCGGCTCCACGAGCAGTACTTC.

This rearrangement joins TRBV29-1 to TRBJ1-2; unclear D gene. This CDR3 comprises 14 residues. Germline assignment: CDR1 SQVTM and CDR2 ANQGSEA. Trimming removed 5 bases from V and 2 bases from J, with 15 bases in between. CDR3: CSVRTPVVNYGYTF. CDR3 bases: TGCAGCGTTCGGACTCCTGTGGTCAACTATGGCTACACCTTC. Full variable domain (missing parts from reference TRBV29-1 and TRBJ1-2): SAVISQKPSRDICQRGTSLTIQCQVDSQVTMMFWYRQQPGQSLTLIATANQGSEATYESGFVIDKFPISRPNLTFSTLTVSNMSPEDSSIYLCSVRTPVVNYGYTFGSGTRLTVV.

The CDR3 here is CASSDSSSYEQYF. For the CDR3, the DNA is TGCGCCAGCAGTGATTCGAGCTCCTACGAGCAGTACTTC. The chain uses TRBV10-2 and TRBJ2-7, with no clear D. Trimming stripped 3 bases from V and 0 bases from J, with 6 bases between. The CDR3 is 13 amino acids. In germline, CDR1 is WSHSY, CDR2 SAAADI.

This clone has only a few counts. V gene TRBV5-6 combines with J gene TRBJ1-1; D unresolved. Germline V CDR1 and CDR2: SGHDT, YYEEEE. V was pared by 1 base and J by 4 bases, with 11 bases between. The CDR3 spans 14 residues. CDR3 protein: CASSLSGSGTEAFF. The CDR3 coding sequence is TGTGCCAGCAGCTTGTCGGGCAGCGGCACTGAAGCTTTCTTT.

The chain joins TRBV24-1 to TRBJ2-1, with TRBD2 matching over 14 bases. This CDR3 comprises 16 residues. The V segment lost 4 bases and the J segment 8 bases; nucleotides outside the gene matches: 6. CDR1 and CDR2 from the germline V gene are KGHDR and SFDVKD. The CDR3: CATSDSGLAGVYEQFF. DNA for the CDR3: TGTGCCACCAGTGACTCGGGACTAGCGGGAGTGTATGAGCAGTTCTTC.

The V and J genes are TRBV9 and TRBJ2-1; TRBD1 matches 10 bases. Germline CDR1 is SGDLS and CDR2 is YYNGEE. V lost 3 bases, J lost 7 bases, and 7 bases stayed unmatched. This CDR3 region has 15 residues. CDR3 sequence: CASSGTGTGVNEQFF. The CDR3 DNA reads TGTGCCAGCAGCGGAACCGGGACAGGGGTGAATGAGCAGTTCTTC.

The J gene is TRBJ2-5, the V gene TRBV5-1; TRBD1 matches at 12 bases. The CDR3 has 15 residues. J was trimmed by 5 bases and V by 6 bases; bases with no gene match: 8. Germline CDR1 SGHRS, CDR2 YFSETQ. The CDR3 reads CASTGTGTGGETQYF. The DNA for the CDR3 is TGCGCCAGCACCGGAACCGGGACAGGGGGCGAGACCCAGTACTTC.

The chain is built from TRBV7-9 and TRBJ1-4; TRBD1 agrees at 7 bases. The CDR3 totals 14 residues. CDR1 is SEHNR, CDR2 FQNEAQ, per germline (reference sequence). The V gene end was trimmed by 0 bases and the J gene end by 5 bases; junction bases not matched to a gene: 0. The CDR3 sequence is CASSLAGGNEKLFF. The CDR3 DNA reads as TGTGCCAGCAGCTTAGCAGGGGGCAATGAAAAACTGTTTTTT.

The CDR3, as DNA: TGTGCCAGCAGCCAAGATAGGACAGGGGACCGGGGGAAGCAGTACTTC. Residues: CASSQDRTGDRGKQYF. The J gene is TRBJ2-7, the V gene TRBV3-1 (or the pseudogene TRBV3-2), with TRBD1 matching over 9 bases. Germline CDR1 reads LGHDT; CDR2 reads YNNKEL (reference sequence). The CDR3 runs to 16 residues. V lost 0 bases and J lost 8; bases outside the gene matches: 11.

The chain is built from TRBV7-6 and TRBJ1-1; TRBD1 is a possible D gene (5 bases). V was cut by 2 bases and J by 4 bases, with 8 bases left in between. This CDR3 is built from 13 residues. Germline V CDR1 and CDR2: SGHVS, FNYEAQ. CDR3 DNA sequence: TGTGCCAGCAGCTTACCAGGGATCACTGAAGCTTTCTTT. This translates into CASSLPGITEAFF.

The chain combines TRBV5-4 with TRBJ2-3; 11 nucleotides agree with TRBD2. The germline V gene has CDR1 SGHNT and CDR2 YYREEE (reference sequence). The V and J ends lost 3 bases and 6 bases, in that order; junction bases with no gene match: 9. The length of the CDR3 is 16 residues. This chain's CDR3 is CASSSRVAGGLDTQYF. CDR3 sequence (DNA): TGTGCCAGCAGCTCCCGGGTAGCGGGAGGGTTGGATACGCAGTATTTT.

This sequence joins TRBV11-1 and TRBJ1-1; no definite D call. With 5 bases removed from V and 4 bases from J, the gap between germline ends came to 17 bases. The CDR3 covers 15 residues. The germline V gene encodes CDR1 SGHAT and CDR2 FQDESV (reference sequence). CDR3: CASSRSGELITEAFF. The CDR3 coding sequence is TGTGCCAGCAGCCGGAGTGGGGAGTTGATCACTGAAGCTTTCTTT.

V and J are TRBV7-8 and TRBJ1-5, with D maybe TRBD1 (5 bases). V dropped 5 bases and J dropped 0 bases, with 11 bases sitting between them. Germline lookup yields CDR1 SGHVS and CDR2 FQNEAQ. This CDR3 is 15 amino acids long. This CDR3 reads CASSQTDYSNQPQHF. The CDR3 nucleotides are TGTGCCAGCAGCCAGACAGATTATAGCAATCAGCCCCAGCATTTT.

The chain carries TRBV29-1 and TRBJ1-2, with 8 bases that match TRBD1. Germline V gives CDR1 SQVTM, CDR2 ANQGSEA. Trimming cost V 5 bases and J 4 bases; bases outside gene matches: 0. CDR3 size: 11 residues. The CDR3 coding sequence is TGCAGCGTTCAGGGGGCCTATGGCTACACCTTC. Translation: CSVQGAYGYTF.

This chain links TRBV28 with TRBJ2-7; D may be TRBD2 (6 bases). Trimming cost V 4 bases and J 2 bases, with 15 bases left between them. The germline V gene encodes CDR1 MDHEN and CDR2 SYDVKM. The CDR3 extends over 15 amino acids. CDR3 in DNA: TGTGCCAGCAGTTCGTTAGCGGACCAAACCTACGAGCAGTACTTC. Translation gives CASSSLADQTYEQYF.

CDR3 residues: CASRLAANTGELFF. The CDR3 nucleotides are TGCGCCAGCAGGCTAGCGGCAAACACCGGGGAGCTGTTTTTT. The chain combines TRBV4-1 with TRBJ2-2, with 7 bases aligning to TRBD2. The CDR3 contains 14 residues. Trimming took 6 bases from V and 2 from J; bases not matched to a gene: 3. The germline gives CDR1 MGHRA, CDR2 YSYEKL.